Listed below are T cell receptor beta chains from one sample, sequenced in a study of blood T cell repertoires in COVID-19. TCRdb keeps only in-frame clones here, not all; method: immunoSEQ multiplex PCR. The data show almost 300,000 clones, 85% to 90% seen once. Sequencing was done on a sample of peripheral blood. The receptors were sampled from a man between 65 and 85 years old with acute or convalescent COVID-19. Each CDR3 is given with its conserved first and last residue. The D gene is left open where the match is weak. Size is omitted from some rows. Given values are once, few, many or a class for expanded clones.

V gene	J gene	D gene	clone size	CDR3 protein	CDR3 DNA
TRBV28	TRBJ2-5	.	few	CASSSEERMRETQYF	TGTGCCAGCAGTTCCGAGGAACGGATGCGGGAGACCCAGTACTTC
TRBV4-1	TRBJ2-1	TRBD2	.	CASSQVGLAGGFTNEQFF	TGCGCCAGCAGCCAAGTAGGTCTAGCGGGAGGGTTTACAAATGAGCAGTTCTTC
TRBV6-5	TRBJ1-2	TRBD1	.	CASRPGRGRQYGYTF	TGTGCCAGCAGACCGGGCAGGGGGCGACAATATGGCTACACCTTC
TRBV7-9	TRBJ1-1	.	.	CASSWTSTEAFF	TGTGCCAGCAGCTGGACTAGCACTGAAGCTTTCTTT
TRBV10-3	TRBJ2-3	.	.	CAISARQEITTDTQYF	TGTGCCATCAGTGCCCGACAGGAGATAACCACAGATACGCAGTATTTT
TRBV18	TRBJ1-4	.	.	CASSLRGGEKLFF	TGTGCCAGCTCACTCAGGGGTGGCGAAAAACTGTTTTTT
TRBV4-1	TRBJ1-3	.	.	CASSLSRTQGFGNTIYF	TGCGCCAGCAGCCTAAGCAGAACTCAGGGTTTTGGAAACACCATATATTTT
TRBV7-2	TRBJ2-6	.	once	CASSLGHGTGANVLTF	TGTGCCAGCAGCCTAGGTCACGGGACTGGGGCCAACGTCCTGACTTTC
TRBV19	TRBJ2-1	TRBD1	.	CASGDRAYKGEQFF	TGTGCCAGTGGGGACAGGGCGTACAAAGGTGAGCAGTTCTTC
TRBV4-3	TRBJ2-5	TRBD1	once	CASSPGQGWYQETQYF	TGCGCCAGCAGCCCCGGACAGGGTTGGTACCAAGAGACCCAGTACTTC
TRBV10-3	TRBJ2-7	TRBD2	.	CAIGGTNLSSYEQYF	TGTGCCATCGGGGGGACTAACCTAAGCTCCTACGAGCAGTACTTC
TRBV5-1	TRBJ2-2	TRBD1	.	CASSLRGPTGELFF	TGCGCCAGCAGCTTGAGGGGGCCCACCGGGGAGCTGTTTTTT
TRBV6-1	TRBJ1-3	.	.	CASSDGSPLFSGNTIYF	TGTGCCAGCAGTGATGGTAGTCCTTTGTTCTCTGGAAACACCATATATTTT
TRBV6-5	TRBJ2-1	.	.	CASSRDGTPREQFF	TGTGCCAGCAGCAGAGACGGGACACCGAGGGAGCAGTTCTTC
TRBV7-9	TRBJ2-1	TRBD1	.	CASSSETRTGAEQFF	TGTGCCAGCAGCTCCGAAACGCGCACAGGGGCGGAGCAGTTCTTC
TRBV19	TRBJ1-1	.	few	CASSGGGLRNTEAFF	TGTGCCAGTAGTGGGGGGGGCCTTAGGAACACTGAAGCTTTCTTT
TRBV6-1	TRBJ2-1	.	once	CASSERGGGRPYNEQFF	TGTGCCAGCAGTGAACGGGGAGGCGGTAGGCCCTACAATGAGCAGTTCTTC
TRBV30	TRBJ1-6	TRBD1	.	CALGTGGGSPLHF	TGTGCCTTGGGGACAGGGGGCGGTTCACCCCTCCACTTT
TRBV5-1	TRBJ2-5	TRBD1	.	CASKQGAEETQYF	TGCGCCAGCAAGCAGGGGGCGGAAGAGACCCAGTACTTC
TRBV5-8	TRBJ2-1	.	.	CASSLEQGGEQFF	TGTGCCAGCAGCTTGGAACAGGGCGGTGAGCAGTTCTTC
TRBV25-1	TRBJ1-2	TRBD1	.	CASSATGVYGYTF	TGTGCCAGCAGTGCCACAGGGGTCTATGGCTACACCTTC
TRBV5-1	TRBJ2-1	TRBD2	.	CASTLGTSGNNEQFF	TGCGCCAGCACGCTGGGGACTAGCGGTAACAATGAGCAGTTCTTC
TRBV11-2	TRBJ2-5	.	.	CASSHGGKETQYF	TGTGCCAGCAGCCATGGAGGAAAAGAGACCCAGTACTTC
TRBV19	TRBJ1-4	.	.	CASKGRLTNEKLFF	TGTGCCAGTAAGGGGCGCCTAACTAATGAAAAACTGTTTTTT
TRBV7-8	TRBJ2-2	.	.	CASSYRGPDTGELFF	TGTGCCAGCAGCTATAGGGGTCCAGACACCGGGGAGCTGTTTTTT
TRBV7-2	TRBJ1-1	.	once	CASSLAVSGRAFF	TGTGCCAGCAGCTTAGCGGTCAGCGGTCGAGCTTTCTTT
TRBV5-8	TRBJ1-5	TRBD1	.	CASSFRDRVWLSNQPQHF	TGTGCCAGCAGCTTTCGGGACAGGGTGTGGTTGAGCAATCAGCCCCAGCATTTT
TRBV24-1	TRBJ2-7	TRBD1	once	CATSDPGTGGNEQYF	TGTGCCACCAGTGACCCCGGGACAGGGGGCAACGAGCAGTACTTC
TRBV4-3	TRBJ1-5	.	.	CASSQERQANRPQHF	TGCGCCAGCAGCCAAGAGAGACAGGCGAATCGGCCCCAGCATTTT
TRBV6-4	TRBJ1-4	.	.	CASSDEDRRWNEKLFF	TGTGCCAGCAGTGACGAGGATAGGAGGTGGAATGAAAAACTGTTTTTT
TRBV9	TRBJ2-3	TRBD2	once	CASSSGGWVRDTQYF	TGTGCCAGCAGTAGCGGGGGGTGGGTTCGGGATACGCAGTATTTT
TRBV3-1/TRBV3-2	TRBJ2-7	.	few	CASSQSGAQEQYF	TGTGCCAGCAGCCAGTCAGGGGCGCAGGAGCAGTACTTC
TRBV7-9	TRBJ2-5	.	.	CASSLLNLQETQYF	TGTGCCAGCAGCTTACTTAACTTGCAAGAGACCCAGTACTTC
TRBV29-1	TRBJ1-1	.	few	CSGVGPDSLFGAFF	TGCAGCGGTGTAGGCCCGGACAGCCTTTTTGGAGCTTTCTTT
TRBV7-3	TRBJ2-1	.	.	CASSFRGILGNEQFF	TGTGCCAGCAGCTTCCGGGGGATCTTAGGGAATGAGCAGTTCTTC
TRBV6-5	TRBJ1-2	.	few	CASSSGHGYTF	TGTGCCAGCAGCTCAGGGCACGGCTACACCTTC
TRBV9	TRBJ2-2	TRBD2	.	CASSATGLAGELFF	TGTGCCAGCAGCGCCACGGGACTAGCCGGGGAGCTGTTTTTT
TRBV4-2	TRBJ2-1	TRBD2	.	CASSQAGTNYNEQFF	TGTGCCAGCAGCCAAGCCGGGACTAACTACAATGAGCAGTTCTTC
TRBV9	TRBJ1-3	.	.	CASSESPRGNTIYF	TGTGCCAGCAGCGAGAGCCCCCGGGGAAACACCATATATTTT
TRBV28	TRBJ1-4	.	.	CASSAPGLGDEKLFF	TGTGCCAGCAGTGCTCCAGGGCTGGGTGATGAAAAACTGTTTTTT
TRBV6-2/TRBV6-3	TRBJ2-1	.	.	CASSYPEGGGVFDEQFF	TGTGCCAGCAGTTACCCCGAGGGAGGGGGGGTGTTCGATGAGCAGTTCTTC
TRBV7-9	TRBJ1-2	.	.	CASSLAGEEGYTF	TGTGCCAGCAGCTTAGCAGGGGAGGAGGGCTACACCTTC
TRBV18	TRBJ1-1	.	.	CASSPSSPTNEAFF	TGTGCCAGCTCACCATCATCTCCCACAAATGAAGCTTTCTTT
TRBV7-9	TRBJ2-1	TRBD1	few	CASSLGTGGVNEQFF	TGTGCCAGCAGCCTCGGGACAGGGGGAGTGAATGAGCAGTTCTTC
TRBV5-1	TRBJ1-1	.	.	CASSGGSQDTEAFF	TGCGCCAGCAGCGGAGGGTCTCAGGACACTGAAGCTTTCTTT
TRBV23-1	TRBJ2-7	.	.	CASKAAQVGGAYEQYF	TGCGCCAGCAAGGCGGCTCAGGTAGGGGGTGCCTACGAGCAGTACTTC
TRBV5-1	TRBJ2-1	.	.	CASSLVQVSSYNEQFF	TGCGCCAGCAGCTTGGTTCAGGTGAGCTCCTACAATGAGCAGTTCTTC
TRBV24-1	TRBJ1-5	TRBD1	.	CATSASGGSNQPQHF	TGTGCCACCAGTGCCTCAGGGGGTAGCAATCAGCCCCAGCATTTT
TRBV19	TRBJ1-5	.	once	CASSPEIQPQHF	TGTGCCAGTAGTCCAGAAATTCAGCCCCAGCATTTT
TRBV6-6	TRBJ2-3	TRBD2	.	CASSRPAGSGGTDTQYF	TGTGCCAGCAGCCGACCCGCGGGGAGCGGGGGGACAGATACGCAGTATTTT
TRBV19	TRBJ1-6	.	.	CASSIPSGGSPLHF	TGTGCCAGTAGTATACCCAGCGGTGGATCACCCCTCCACTTT
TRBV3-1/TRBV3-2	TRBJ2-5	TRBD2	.	CASSQREGGETQYF	TGTGCCAGCAGCCAGCGGGAGGGGGGGGAGACCCAGTACTTC
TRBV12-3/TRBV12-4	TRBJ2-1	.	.	CASSPIQYNEQFF	TGTGCCAGCAGTCCAATACAATACAATGAGCAGTTCTTC